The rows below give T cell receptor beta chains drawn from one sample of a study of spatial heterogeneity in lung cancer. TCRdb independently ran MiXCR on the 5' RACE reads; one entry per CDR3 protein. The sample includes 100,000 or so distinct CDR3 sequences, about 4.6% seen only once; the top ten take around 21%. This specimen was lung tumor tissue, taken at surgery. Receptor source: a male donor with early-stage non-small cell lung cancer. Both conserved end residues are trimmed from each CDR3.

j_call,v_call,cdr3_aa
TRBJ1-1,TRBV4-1,ASSPAKGYEAF
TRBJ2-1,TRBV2,ASSSRTSGTYNEQF
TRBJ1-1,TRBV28,ASSSPEGSKREAF
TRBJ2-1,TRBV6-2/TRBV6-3,ASGPFSGGGEQF
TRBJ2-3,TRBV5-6,ASSLHLAGGSEY
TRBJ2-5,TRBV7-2,ASSPYSRRGQY
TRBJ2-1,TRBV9,ASSRTPVSYNEQF
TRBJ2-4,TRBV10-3,ATGGSKNIQY
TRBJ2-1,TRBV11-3,ASSLGLAGWNEQF
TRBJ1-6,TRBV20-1,SAREFQQGGSYNSPLH
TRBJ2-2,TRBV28,ASSLSLGELF
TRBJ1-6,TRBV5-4,ASSSAGDSPLH
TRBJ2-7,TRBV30,AWSVSSSIAEQY
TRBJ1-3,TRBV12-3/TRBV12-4,ASRHGTSGNTIY
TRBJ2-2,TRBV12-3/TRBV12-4,ASSLNPTGELF
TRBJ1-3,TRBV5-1,ASSFTSGNTIY